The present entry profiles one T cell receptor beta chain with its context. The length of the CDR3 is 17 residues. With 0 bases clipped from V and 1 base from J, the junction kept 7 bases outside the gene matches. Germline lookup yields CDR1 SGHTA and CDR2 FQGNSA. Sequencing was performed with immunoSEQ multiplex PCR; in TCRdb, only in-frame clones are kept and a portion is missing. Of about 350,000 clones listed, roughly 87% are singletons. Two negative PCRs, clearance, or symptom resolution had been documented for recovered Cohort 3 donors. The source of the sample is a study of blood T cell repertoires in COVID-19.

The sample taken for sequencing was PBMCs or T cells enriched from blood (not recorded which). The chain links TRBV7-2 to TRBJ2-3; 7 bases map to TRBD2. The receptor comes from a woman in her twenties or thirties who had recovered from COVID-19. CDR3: CASSLASAAGGTDTQYF. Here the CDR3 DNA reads TGTGCCAGCAGCTTAGCTTCCGCGGCGGGGGGCACAGATACGCAGTATTTT.